In this sample, the clone carrying this TCR beta chain turned up a few times. Trimming took 7 bases from V and 0 from J, leaving 10 bases between them. The CDR3 runs 14 residues. The V gene's germline CDR1 is SEHNR and CDR2 FQNEAQ (reference sequence). The data stem from a study of blood T cells in healthy people across ages. A second PCR, run for 7 to 11 cycles, used a sample-barcoded 5' primer plus a J-beta primer mix. MiXCR was run by TCRdb on the 5' RACE reads, yielding one entry per CDR3 protein. The sample has some 760,000 distinct CDR3 sequences, roughly 25% seen once. These data were also reused for a study on T cells of mothers and their children.

Sequencing was carried out using blood. The source is a boy younger than 18 in good health. This chain joins TRBV7-9 and TRBJ2-1; D may be TRBD2 (6 bases). The CDR3 is CASKTGASYNEQFF. The DNA of the CDR3 is TGTGCCAGCAAGACGGGAGCCTCCTACAATGAGCAGTTCTTC.